This paragraph reports one T cell receptor (beta chain). At least ten counts were recorded for this clonotype. The clone's antigen remains unknown. No base-level quality is on record; no much larger clone is a single base apart. V has 4 bases trimmed and J has 4 bases trimmed; junction bases matching no gene number 4. From a lookup of the germline V gene, CDR1 and CDR2 are MDHEN and SYDVKM. From cysteine to phenylalanine, the CDR3 is 14 amino acids long. Just the 42-base CDR3 DNA is kept, in frame starting at base 1. Set within a cohort of healthcare workers in London, UK, this nested case-control study involved weekly PCR testing of nasopharyngeal swabs along with blood sampling. Healthcare workers were recruited between 23 and 31 March 2020, during the week of the UK lockdown, and were followed weekly for up to about 15 weeks. This sample is part of a study of early T cells in non-severe SARS-CoV-2 infection (dated by TCRdb to about 2021). For the study in its entirety: Because TCR sequencing relied on bulk RNA taken from unsorted whole blood, pairing of alpha and beta chains was not possible.

Study-wide findings and limitations: VDJdb matching was skewed toward anti-spike CD8 responses and likely underestimated virus-specific expansions, missing private and CD4 specificities.

Receptors were amplified or captured by 5' RACE. These reads were obtained on a NextSeq 500. In the TCR library protocol, unique molecular identifiers were attached to individual cDNA molecules to correct for PCR bias and sequencing error. Both TCR alpha and beta chains were sequenced, and tight co-correlation was observed between alpha and beta sequence abundances in each sample. The original methods were these. Decombinator V4 was used to annotate the V gene, J gene and CDR3 of the TCR sequences. TCRs were defined as expanded if a significant change between any two time points was detected under a Poisson model with p below 0.0001. TCR abundances were normalised to the total number of TCRs sequenced per sample and expressed as counts per million. TRAV1-2 paired with TRAJ12, TRAJ20 or TRAJ33 defined MAIT TCRs, while TRAV10 paired with TRAJ18 defined iNKT TCRs. A search of VDJdb, accessed on 1 November 2021, was run for TCRs annotated to CMV, EBV and SARS-CoV-2, with TCRs annotated for multiple antigens excluded. Using fastp at Q25 and MiXCR, TCRdb reprocessed the public reads and kept productive beta chains. Under each unique CDR3 protein, matching rows form one entry showing the most common genes and DNA. V and J calls and clone size were set by TCRdb, not the authors. The table for this sample lists 53,000 or so distinct CDR3 sequences; about 7.8% of them were counted only once. The top ten clonotypes cover approximately 6.3% of the sample.

The receptor was derived from an adult who was a healthcare worker with PCR-confirmed SARS-CoV-2 infection or an uninfected control (not recorded which). The sequenced material came from whole blood. The chain couples TRBV28 to TRBJ2-7, with TRBD2 identical over 10 junction bases. CDR3 protein: CASSSPGLAYEQYF. The nucleotide sequence is given as TGTGCCAGCAGTTCACCGGGACTAGCGTACGAGCAGTACTTC.